The 26 T cell receptor beta chains below were found in one sample sequenced in a study of blood T cell repertoires in COVID-19. Sequenced by immunoSEQ multiplex PCR; TCRdb stores in-frame clones only, minus some. Of 110,000 to 150,000 clones detected, over 70% appear once; the ten largest clones hold over 8.5%. Sequenced: peripheral blood. The receptors derive from a man aged 45 to 65 with active or convalescent COVID-19.

V and J are TRBV6-5 and TRBJ1-4, with unresolved D. This CDR3 is built from 14 residues. Germline loops: CDR1 MNHEY, CDR2 SVGAGI. V gave up 6 bases and J gave up 4 bases, with 12 bases separating them. CDR3 residues: CASSLGSYNEKLFF. CDR3 sequence (DNA): TGTGCCAGCAGCTTGGGCAGCTATAATGAAAAACTGTTTTTT.

The V call is TRBV7-3, the J call TRBJ2-7; 8 bases are shared with TRBD2. The germline V gene has CDR1 SGHTA and CDR2 FQGTGA. V dropped 6 bases and J dropped 0; count of bases not matched to a gene: 7. The CDR3 contains 15 residues. This CDR3 reads CASSTSGGGSYEQYF. The CDR3 DNA reads as TGTGCCAGCAGTACTAGCGGTGGTGGCTCCTACGAGCAGTACTTC.

The chain uses TRBV19 and TRBJ2-2; 8 nucleotides line up with TRBD1. This CDR3 spans 14 amino acids. The trim removed 9 bases at V and 8 bases at J, leaving 11 bases unmatched. CDR1 is LNHDA, CDR2 SQIVND, per germline (reference sequence). The CDR3 is CASTDRDLWGELFF. The CDR3, as DNA: TGTGCCAGCACGGACAGGGACCTATGGGGGGAGCTGTTTTTT. The full variable domain, with the rest looked up from reference TRBV19 and TRBJ2-2, is DGGITQSPKYLFRKEGQNVTLSCEQNLNHDAMYWYRQDPGQGLRLIYYSQIVNDFQKGDIAEGYSVSREKKESFPLTVTSAQKNPTAFYLCASTDRDLWGELFFGEGSRLTVL.

The chain couples TRBV19 to TRBJ2-3; 7 bases agree with TRBD1. Trimming removed 5 bases from V and 2 bases from J; junction bases left unmatched: 10. This CDR3 is built from 16 residues. Germline V CDR1 and CDR2: LNHDA, SQIVND (reference sequence). The CDR3 loop is CASSSRQGWDTDTQYF. CDR3 coding DNA: TGTGCCAGTAGTTCCAGACAGGGTTGGGACACAGATACGCAGTATTTT.

The V call is TRBV7-2, the J call TRBJ1-1; D might be TRBD1 (5 bases). The germline V gene has CDR1 SGHTA and CDR2 FQGNSA. CDR3 length: 15 residues. The V end lost 0 bases, the J end lost 1 base, and 9 bases lay between the germline ends. CDR3 loop: CASSLAGGENTEAFF. As DNA, the CDR3 is TGTGCCAGCAGCTTAGCCGGAGGGGAGAACACTGAAGCTTTCTTT.

The rearrangement links TRBV30 to TRBJ2-2; possibly TRBD2 for D (6 bases). The CDR3 runs 17 residues. V shed 0 bases and J shed 5 bases, with 19 bases lying between them. Germline V gene data show CDR1 as GTSNPN and CDR2 as SVGIG (reference sequence). The CDR3 nucleotides read TGTGCCTGGAGTGTACACGGTGGAGGGGAAAAAACCGGGGAGCTGTTTTTT. It translates to CAWSVHGGGEKTGELFF.

V and J are TRBV28 and TRBJ1-3; D is perhaps TRBD1 (6 bases). The CDR3 length is 17 residues. V lost 3 bases and J lost 8, with 23 bases in between. Germline lookup yields CDR1 MDHEN and CDR2 SYDVKM. CDR3 DNA sequence: TGTGCCAGCAGTTTGTCGCAGGGGCAATCCCTCGGGGACACCATATATTTT. The encoded protein is CASSLSQGQSLGDTIYF. Based on the CDR3 plus reference TRBV28 and TRBJ1-3, the full variable domain is DVKVTQSSRYLVKRTGEKVFLECVQDMDHENMFWYRQDPGLGLRLIYFSYDVKMKEKGDIPEGYSVSREKKERFSLILESASTNQTSMYLCASSLSQGQSLGDTIYFGEGSWLTVV.

The V call is TRBV27, the J call TRBJ2-5; D gene unclear. This CDR3 has 13 amino acids. Germline values: CDR1 MNHEY, CDR2 SMNVEV (reference sequence). V was cut by 5 bases and J by 5 bases, with 12 bases left in between. The CDR3 sequence is CASSPRVRETQYF. In nucleotides, the CDR3 is TGTGCCAGCAGTCCGCGTGTCCGGGAGACCCAGTACTTC.

The V gene is TRBV27, the J gene TRBJ1-4, with D perhaps matching TRBD1 (6 bases). Trimming left V 3 bases short and J 2 bases short, with 16 bases between. Germline assignment: CDR1 MNHEY and CDR2 SMNVEV (reference sequence). The CDR3 has 17 residues. CDR3 nucleotide sequence: TGTGCCAGCAGTTTTCGGGGGGGCGGGGGGACTAATGAAAAACTGTTTTTT. This encodes CASSFRGGGGTNEKLFF.

This clone is a singleton in its sample. V is TRBV4-1 and J is TRBJ2-6; 8 bases line up with TRBD1. The CDR3 extends over 14 amino acids. Germline CDR1 reads MGHRA; CDR2 reads YSYEKL. V dropped 7 bases and J dropped 3; count of bases not matched to a gene: 2. The CDR3 DNA follows: TGCGCCAGCACCAGGGGGCATGGGGCCAACGTCCTGACTTTC. Translating it yields CASTRGHGANVLTF.

The V gene is TRBV6-5, the J gene TRBJ2-5, with 9 bases identical to TRBD1. J gave up 7 bases and V 7 bases, and 7 bases lay outside the gene matches. There are 13 residues in the CDR3. CDR1 MNHEY and CDR2 SVGAGI come from the germline V gene. The chain's CDR3 is CASTTGGIGTQYF. In DNA, the CDR3 is TGTGCCAGCACTACAGGGGGCATCGGGACCCAGTACTTC.

The chain recombines TRBV27 with TRBJ2-7; 11 bases fit TRBD2. The V segment lost 3 bases and the J segment 2 bases; nucleotides outside the gene matches: 0. In germline, CDR1 is MNHEY, CDR2 SMNVEV (reference sequence). The length of the CDR3 is 14 residues. CDR3 loop: CASSFSGRAYEQYF. The CDR3 nucleotides are TGTGCCAGCAGTTTTAGCGGGAGGGCCTACGAGCAGTACTTC.

V is TRBV5-1 and J is TRBJ1-2, with a weak D call TRBD1 (6 bases). Germline CDR1 and CDR2: SGHRS and YFSETQ. The CDR3 extends over 13 amino acids. V gave up 0 bases and J gave up 3 bases, with 6 bases separating them. The CDR3 loop reads CASSLGQDYGYTF. CDR3 sequence (DNA): TGCGCCAGCAGCTTGGGACAGGACTATGGCTACACCTTC.

The V call is TRBV29-1, the J call TRBJ2-7, with 8 nucleotides matching TRBD2. CDR3 length: 12 residues. The J segment lost 5 bases and the V segment lost 5 bases, leaving 5 bases of the junction unmatched. Germline-derived CDR1 and CDR2 are SQVTM and ANQGSEA. CDR3 sequence reads: CSVHSGIDEQYF. The DNA of the CDR3 is TGCAGCGTTCATAGCGGGATCGACGAGCAGTACTTC.

The gene calls are TRBV6-5 and TRBJ1-5; 7 bases line up with TRBD1. Looked up from germline, CDR1 is MNHEY and CDR2 is SVGAGI. V was clipped by 7 bases and J by 7 bases; unmatched bases: 13. The CDR3 is 15 residues long. DNA of the CDR3: TGTGCCAGCACCACGGGGGCAGGGGGGAGCCAGCCCCAGCATTTT. Protein: CASTTGAGGSQPQHF.

The rearrangement uses TRBV9 and TRBJ2-1; 7 nucleotides agree with TRBD2. CDR3 length: 17 residues. CDR1 is SGDLS and CDR2 is YYNGEE in the germline V gene. The V gene end was trimmed by 0 bases and the J gene end by 0 bases; junction bases not matched to a gene: 6. The CDR3 is CASSVVGGGSSYNEQFF. CDR3 bases: TGTGCCAGCAGCGTAGTAGGAGGCGGGAGCTCCTACAATGAGCAGTTCTTC. Looking up the rest from reference TRBV9 and TRBJ2-1 gives the full variable domain: DSGVTQTPKHLITATGQRVTLRCSPRSGDLSVYWYQQSLDQGLQFLIQYYNGEERAKGNILERFSAQQFPDLHSELNLSSLELGDSALYFCASSVVGGGSSYNEQFFGPGTRLTVL.

This clone occurred once. The rearrangement uses TRBV13 and TRBJ2-1, with D perhaps matching TRBD2 (7 bases). The CDR3 sequence is 16 residues long. Looked up from germline, CDR1 is PRHDT and CDR2 is FYEKMQ (reference sequence). The V gene lost 3 bases and the J gene lost 6 bases, with 18 bases spanning the gap. The CDR3 reads CASSFVGGGPRNEQFF. The CDR3 DNA reads TGTGCCAGCAGCTTTGTAGGGGGAGGGCCCCGCAATGAGCAGTTCTTC.

The chain's CDR3 is CASSYPTSGINEQFF. Here the CDR3 DNA reads TGTGCCAGCAGTTACCCCACTAGCGGGATCAATGAGCAGTTCTTC. This chain links TRBV6-6 with TRBJ2-1, with 10 bases fitting TRBD2. The CDR3 consists of 15 residues. The germline V gene has CDR1 MNHNY and CDR2 SVGAGI (reference sequence). V shed 2 bases, J shed 6 bases, and the junction held 4 bases outside the gene matches.

The chain employs TRBV5-1 and TRBJ1-5, with D hard to call. Trimming removed 4 bases from V and 9 bases from J, with 20 bases in between. Germline assignment: CDR1 SGHRS and CDR2 YFSETQ. CDR3 length: 15 amino acids. The CDR3: CASSEIEGGVGPQHF. CDR3 nucleotide sequence: TGCGCCAGCAGCGAGATAGAGGGCGGGGTTGGGCCCCAGCATTTT.

The V call is TRBV28, the J call TRBJ1-4; D gene unclear. This CDR3 has 15 residues. Trimming took 2 bases from V and 7 from J, leaving 14 bases between them. Looked up from germline, CDR1 is MDHEN and CDR2 is SYDVKM. The CDR3 bases are TGTGCCAGCAGTTTACCCGCAGGTCTAAGTGAAAAACTGTTTTTT. Translating gives CASSLPAGLSEKLFF.

The gene calls are TRBV6-5 and TRBJ1-6; 8 nucleotides line up with TRBD1. Germline-derived CDR1 and CDR2 are MNHEY and SVGAGI. With 7 bases clipped from V and 8 bases from J, the junction kept 7 bases outside the gene matches. The CDR3 has 14 residues. The CDR3 spells CASTPGQGYSPLHF. DNA of the CDR3: TGTGCCAGCACCCCAGGACAGGGATATTCACCCCTCCACTTT.

The V and J genes are TRBV6-1 and TRBJ1-6; TRBD1 aligns across 7 bases. CDR1 and CDR2 (germline): MNHNS, SASEGT. This CDR3 has 16 residues. J was trimmed by 5 bases and V by 4 bases; bases with no gene match: 8. CDR3 sequence reads: CASSAQTGANNSPLHF. The CDR3 region has the DNA TGTGCCAGCAGTGCCCAAACAGGGGCCAATAATTCACCCCTCCACTTT.

At least ten counts were recorded for this clone. The genes are TRBV7-9 and TRBJ2-7; D is undetermined. The CDR3 consists of 14 residues. Germline V gives CDR1 SEHNR, CDR2 FQNEAQ (reference sequence). V lost 1 base to trimming and J lost 0 bases, with 7 bases between them. The CDR3 region is CASSLGGLSYEQYF. CDR3 in DNA: TGTGCCAGCAGCTTAGGAGGCCTCTCCTACGAGCAGTACTTC.

The genes are TRBV6-6 and TRBJ2-2; maybe TRBD2 (6 bases). The CDR3 covers 15 residues. V lost 5 bases and J 5 bases, leaving 15 bases between the germline ends. Germline lookup yields CDR1 MNHNY and CDR2 SVGAGI (reference sequence). The DNA for the CDR3 is TGTGCCAGCAGTGGCGGGACTGGTACGACCGGGGAGCTGTTTTTT. Amino acid sequence: CASSGGTGTTGELFF.

The chain is built from TRBV6-6 and TRBJ2-1; 7 nucleotides align to TRBD2. V lost 5 bases to trimming and J lost 9 bases; unmatched junction nucleotides: 10. Germline-derived CDR1 and CDR2 are MNHNY and SVGAGI (reference sequence). The CDR3 is made up of 14 amino acids. The CDR3 DNA reads TGTGCCAGCAGTACTACGGGAGGAGGGAGTGAGCAGTTCTTC. It specifies CASSTTGGGSEQFF.

The chain links TRBV19 to TRBJ2-2, with 12 nucleotides matching TRBD2. CDR3 length equals 17 residues. V lost 4 bases, J lost 0 bases, and 3 bases stayed unmatched. Germline V gives CDR1 LNHDA, CDR2 SQIVND (reference sequence). The CDR3 DNA sequence: TGTGCCAGTAGTAAAGGACTAGCGGGATCGAACACCGGGGAGCTGTTTTTT. This gives the protein CASSKGLAGSNTGELFF.